A selection of T cell receptor beta chains follows, all from one sample in a study of cytomegalovirus exposure and HLA in healthy donors. Clones were read by immunoSEQ multiplex PCR, and TCRdb kept only the in-frame ones, dropping some. The data contain 85,000 to 100,000 clones, about 76% of them seen just once; the ten biggest clones take up about 6.6%. Sequencing input: PBMCs. These receptor sequences come from a man aged 35-49 years in good health and CMV-seropositive. Each CDR3 is given with its conserved first and last residue. A D gene is named only where the DNA matches it firmly. Only some rows state a clone size, as once, few, many or a class for expanded clones.

d_call,v_call,j_call,clone_size,cdr3_nt,cdr3_aa
TRBD2,TRBV10-3,TRBJ2-2,.,TGTGCCATCGGGGGGGAGCTGGTAGTAAACACCGGGGAGCTGTTTTTT,CAIGGELVVNTGELFF
.,TRBV7-9,TRBJ1-1,.,TGTGCCAGCAGCTTTACCTTGGAGACTGAAGCTTTCTTT,CASSFTLETEAFF
TRBD2,TRBV5-1,TRBJ2-7,.,TGCGCCAGCAGCCCAGGAGCGGGATCGCACGAGCAGTACTTC,CASSPGAGSHEQYF
TRBD1,TRBV27,TRBJ2-7,few,TGTGCCAGCAGTTCATATTCAACAGGGGTAGAGCAGTACTTC,CASSSYSTGVEQYF
.,TRBV5-1,TRBJ2-1,.,TGCGCCAGCAGCTTGTCCCCCTCCGGGACAAACAATGAGCAGTTCTTC,CASSLSPSGTNNEQFF
.,TRBV28,TRBJ2-7,.,TGTGCCAGCAGGCGCCAGGGGATCTCCTACGAGCAGTACTTC,CASRRQGISYEQYF
TRBD2,TRBV28,TRBJ2-7,.,TGTGCCACTACTAGCGGGGTTAGCTCCTACGAGCAGTACTTC,CATTSGVSSYEQYF
.,TRBV9,TRBJ2-1,.,TGTGCCAGCAGCGCGGGACTGGTTGACTACAATGAGCAGTTCTTC,CASSAGLVDYNEQFF
.,TRBV4-1,TRBJ1-3,.,TGCGCCAGCAGCCAAGGATATACAGTTAGCTCTGGAAACACCATATATTTT,CASSQGYTVSSGNTIYF
TRBD1,TRBV7-2,TRBJ1-4,.,TGTGCCAGCAGCCTTAGCGGGACAGGGGGTGAAAAACTGTTTTTT,CASSLSGTGGEKLFF
.,TRBV7-2,TRBJ2-7,.,TGTGCCAGCATCTTTGGTTTGGGGCCCGTAGGGATTTACGAGCAGTACTTC,CASIFGLGPVGIYEQYF
.,TRBV7-7,TRBJ2-1,.,TGTGCTAGCAGCTTAGGAAGGGAGGGCCAGGGGGAGCAGTTCTTC,CASSLGREGQGEQFF
.,TRBV5-1,TRBJ2-5,.,TGCGCCAGCAGCTTGGGGGGAGCGGTCCAAGAGACCCAGTACTTC,CASSLGGAVQETQYF
TRBD1,TRBV10-3,TRBJ1-2,.,TGTGCCATCAGTAGAACCGGGACAGGGGACGGCTATGGCTACACCTTC,CAISRTGTGDGYGYTF
.,TRBV7-6,TRBJ2-3,.,TGTGCCAGCAGCTTACAGGGATCAGATACGCAGTATTTT,CASSLQGSDTQYF
TRBD2,TRBV7-8,TRBJ2-3,.,TGTGCCAGCAGCGCTCCTGGCGGGGGGGCTACAGATACGCAGTATTTT,CASSAPGGGATDTQYF
TRBD1,TRBV4-1,TRBJ2-3,.,TGCGCCAGCAGCCAGGCGGGACAGGGGACTAGGGGCACAGATACGCAGTATTTT,CASSQAGQGTRGTDTQYF
.,TRBV7-9,TRBJ1-6,.,TGTTCCAGCAGCTTACCGAATTCACCCCTCCACTTT,CSSSLPNSPLHF
TRBD2,TRBV9,TRBJ2-1,once,TGTGCCAGCAGCGTAGACGGGGGGGCCCACAATGAGCAGTTCTTC,CASSVDGGAHNEQFF
TRBD2,TRBV15,TRBJ2-7,.,TGTGCCACCAGCAGTGGGGTAGCGGGACGGTACGAGCAGTACTTC,CATSSGVAGRYEQYF
TRBD1,TRBV6-1,TRBJ2-7,.,TGTGCCAGCAGCAGGACAGGGGAACACGAGCAGTACTTC,CASSRTGEHEQYF
.,TRBV28,TRBJ2-3,.,TGTGCCAGCAGTCCCGGGGGAGGGGGTGATCATACGCAGTATTTT,CASSPGGGGDHTQYF
TRBD1,TRBV10-3,TRBJ1-5,.,TGTGCCATCAGTGACCCCGGGACAGGGTCTTTGATAGGCAATCAGCCCCAGCATTTT,CAISDPGTGSLIGNQPQHF
.,TRBV11-3,TRBJ2-7,.,TGTGCCAGCAGCTTAGGAGGCACACAGGGATTCTACGAGCAGTACTTC,CASSLGGTQGFYEQYF
TRBD1,TRBV4-1,TRBJ2-1,.,TGCGCCAGCAGCCAGAGACAGGGTGCGTTCTTC,CASSQRQGAFF
TRBD1,TRBV11-2,TRBJ2-5,.,TGTGCCAGCAGCTTCGGACAGGGGGAGACCCAGTACTTC,CASSFGQGETQYF
.,TRBV9,TRBJ2-5,.,TGTGCCAGCAGCGTAGGCCTAGCCGCGGAGACCCAGTACTTC,CASSVGLAAETQYF
.,TRBV6-1,TRBJ2-7,few,TGTGCCAGCAACCCGGGAGCGTACGAGCAGTACTTC,CASNPGAYEQYF
.,TRBV6-6,TRBJ2-3,.,TGTGCCAGCAGTTCGGGAGTGGGCACAGATACGCAGTATTTT,CASSSGVGTDTQYF
TRBD2,TRBV5-1,TRBJ2-1,few,TGCGCCAGCAGCCCAGAGGCTAGCGGGTCCTCCTACAATGAGCAGTTCTTC,CASSPEASGSSYNEQFF
TRBD2,TRBV19,TRBJ2-5,.,TGTGCCAGTAGTACGGGGGGGCGGACCCAGTACTTC,CASSTGGRTQYF
TRBD1,TRBV6-5,TRBJ1-2,.,TGTGCCAGCAGTTACCCTGGACAGGGGATCTATGGCTACACCTTC,CASSYPGQGIYGYTF
.,TRBV10-3,TRBJ2-7,.,TGTGCCATCAGTGAGGGACCGGCAGGGGAAATCTACGAGCAGTACTTC,CAISEGPAGEIYEQYF
TRBD1,TRBV12-5,TRBJ1-5,.,TGTGCTAGTGGTTTGGCCGGACAGGGGAATCAGCCCCAGCATTTT,CASGLAGQGNQPQHF
.,TRBV19,TRBJ1-2,few,TGTGCCAGTAGTCATGGCTTAAACTATGGCTACACCTTC,CASSHGLNYGYTF
TRBD1,TRBV9,TRBJ1-2,.,TGTGCCAGCAGCGTAGCTGGGGACAGGGGAACGGGGGGGTTCTATGGCTACACCTTC,CASSVAGDRGTGGFYGYTF
TRBD2,TRBV29-1,TRBJ2-7,.,TGCAGCGTATCGGTAGCGGGAGGGCGAAGCGAGCAGTACTTC,CSVSVAGGRSEQYF
.,TRBV4-1,TRBJ2-5,few,TGCGCCAGCAGCCAAGGATTTAGACGGGGCCAAGAGACCCAGTACTTC,CASSQGFRRGQETQYF
.,TRBV11-2,TRBJ1-4,.,TGTGCCAGCAGCCCGGGGGGGGTTGAAAAACTGTTTTTT,CASSPGGVEKLFF
TRBD2,TRBV6-1,TRBJ2-1,.,TGTGCCAGCAGACTAGCGGGGTCCTCCTACAATGAGCAGTTCTTC,CASRLAGSSYNEQFF
.,TRBV6-5,TRBJ2-1,once,TGTGCCAGCAGTAACTTCTGGACACCCTACAATGAGCAGTTCTTC,CASSNFWTPYNEQFF
TRBD1,TRBV6-1,TRBJ1-5,.,TGTGCCAGCAGTTCCGGGACAGGGGCCCTCGAGCCCCAGCATTTT,CASSSGTGALEPQHF
.,TRBV10-1,TRBJ2-2,.,TGCGCCAGCAGTAAAACAGGGAACACCGGGGAGCTGTTTTTT,CASSKTGNTGELFF
.,TRBV5-1,TRBJ2-2,.,TGCGCCAGCAGCGAGGCAGGGGATGCCGGGGAGCTGTTTTTT,CASSEAGDAGELFF
TRBD2,TRBV28,TRBJ2-1,.,TGTGCCAGCAGGCCCACTAGCGGAGTCGGGAATGAGCAGTTCTTC,CASRPTSGVGNEQFF
TRBD1,TRBV19,TRBJ2-7,.,TGTGCCAGTAGTTACAGGGGGGCGCACGAGCAGTACTTC,CASSYRGAHEQYF
.,TRBV10-3,TRBJ2-5,.,TGTGCCATCAGTGAGGGCGGGAAGAGACAAGAGACCCAGTACTTC,CAISEGGKRQETQYF
TRBD1,TRBV18,TRBJ1-2,.,TGTGCCAGTTCCCGGGACAGGGGTGGTGATGGCTACACCTTC,CASSRDRGGDGYTF
.,TRBV23-1,TRBJ1-4,.,TGCGCCAGCAGTCAAAATGGGCCCCGGGGGTTTGGAGGTCGGCATGAAAAACTGTTTTTT,CASSQNGPRGFGGRHEKLFF
.,TRBV6-1,TRBJ1-1,.,TGTGCCAGCAGTGAAATTGCGCCAGGGAACACTGAAGCTTTCTTT,CASSEIAPGNTEAFF
.,TRBV21-1,TRBJ1-2,.,TGTGCCAGCAGCCAGGGACAGGGTGGGAGTCATGGCTACACCTTC,CASSQGQGGSHGYTF
.,TRBV7-3,TRBJ1-2,.,TGTGCCAGCAGTTCAACTTCCGGGTTGGATGGCTACACCTTC,CASSSTSGLDGYTF
TRBD1,TRBV9,TRBJ2-1,.,TGTGCCAGCAGCGTAGCCCCCAGGGGGTACAATGAGCAGTTCTTC,CASSVAPRGYNEQFF